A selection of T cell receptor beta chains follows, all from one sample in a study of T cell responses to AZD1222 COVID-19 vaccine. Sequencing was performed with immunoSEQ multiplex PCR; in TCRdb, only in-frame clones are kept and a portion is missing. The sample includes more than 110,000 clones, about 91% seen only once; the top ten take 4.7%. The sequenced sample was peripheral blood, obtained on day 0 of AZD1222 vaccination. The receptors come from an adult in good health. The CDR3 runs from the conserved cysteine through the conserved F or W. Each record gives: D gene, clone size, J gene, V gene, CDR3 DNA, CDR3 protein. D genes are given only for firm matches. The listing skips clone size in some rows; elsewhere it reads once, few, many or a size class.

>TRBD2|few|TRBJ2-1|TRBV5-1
TGCGCCAGCAGGATAGCGGGGGGCGTCTACAATGAGCAGTTCTTC
CASRIAGGVYNEQFF
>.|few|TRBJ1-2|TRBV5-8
TGTGCCAGCAGCTTTTGGGGGGCAAACTATGGCTACACCTTC
CASSFWGANYGYTF
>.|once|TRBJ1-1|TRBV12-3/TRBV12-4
TGTGCCAGCAAGGGACAACTGAACACTGAAGCTTTCTTT
CASKGQLNTEAFF
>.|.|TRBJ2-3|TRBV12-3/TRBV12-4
TGTGCCAGCAGAGAAAGGGGCACAGATACGCAGTATTTT
CASRERGTDTQYF
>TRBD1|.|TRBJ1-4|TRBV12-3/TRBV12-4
TGTGCCAGCAGTTCCCCGACAGGGAAACTGTTTTTT
CASSSPTGKLFF
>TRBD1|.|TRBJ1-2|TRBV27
TGTGCCAGCAGTTTTGAACCAGGGGGCAACTATGGCTACACCTTC
CASSFEPGGNYGYTF
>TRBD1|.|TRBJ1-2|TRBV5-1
TGCGCCAGCACCCTGGCCGGGACAGGGACGGGTGGCTACACCTTC
CASTLAGTGTGGYTF
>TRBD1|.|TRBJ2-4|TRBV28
TGTGCCAGCAGTCCCGAGACAGGGGCAAACATTCAGTACTTC
CASSPETGANIQYF
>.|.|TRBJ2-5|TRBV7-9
TGTGCCAGCAGCTTAGGGTCCTCACGAGGGGGACTTCAAGAGACCCAGTACTTC
CASSLGSSRGGLQETQYF
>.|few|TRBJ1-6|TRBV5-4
TGTGCCAGCAGCTTGGTGGGGGGGCGAGATTCACCCCTCCACTTT
CASSLVGGRDSPLHF
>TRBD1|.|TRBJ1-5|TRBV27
TGTGCCAGCAGTTTACGGACAGGGGGACAGCCCCAGCATTTT
CASSLRTGGQPQHF
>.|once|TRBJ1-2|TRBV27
TGTGCCAGCAGTACCCGAAACCTCAGGGCGGGCTACACCTTC
CASSTRNLRAGYTF
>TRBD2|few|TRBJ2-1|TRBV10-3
TGTGCCATCAGTGAGTCCCCCAAACTAGCGGGAAAGGTTAATGAGCAGTTCTTC
CAISESPKLAGKVNEQFF
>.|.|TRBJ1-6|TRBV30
TGTGCCTGGAGTCAGGCAAGTAATTCACCCCTCCACTTT
CAWSQASNSPLHF
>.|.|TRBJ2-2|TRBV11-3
TGTGCCAGCAGCGGCGGCGCGAACACCGGGGAGCTGTTTTTT
CASSGGANTGELFF
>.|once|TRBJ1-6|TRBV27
TGTGCCAGCAGTTTCGTCTCGGCCCCCCTCCACTTT
CASSFVSAPLHF
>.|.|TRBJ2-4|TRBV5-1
TGCGCCAGCAGCTTTGGGCGTGTCCAAAACATTCAGTACTTC
CASSFGRVQNIQYF
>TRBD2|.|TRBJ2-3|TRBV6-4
TGTGCCAGCAGTGAGGGGACTAGCGGGGGGCAAGATACGCAGTATTTT
CASSEGTSGGQDTQYF
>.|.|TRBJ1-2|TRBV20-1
TGCAGTGCTAGACTCTATGGCTACACCTTC
CSARLYGYTF
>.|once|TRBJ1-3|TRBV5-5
TGTGCCAGCAGCTCCAGTTTGGGAATCTCTGGAAACACCATATATTTT
CASSSSLGISGNTIYF
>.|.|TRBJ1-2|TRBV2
TGTGCCAGCAGTGTCGCAGGGCAGGTCTATGGCTACACCTTC
CASSVAGQVYGYTF
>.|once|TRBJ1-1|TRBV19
TGTGCCAGTAGTAGGACACTGAACACTGAAGCTTTCTTT
CASSRTLNTEAFF
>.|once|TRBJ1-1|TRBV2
TGTGCCAGCAGCTTAACAGATGTCACTGAAGCTTTCTTT
CASSLTDVTEAFF
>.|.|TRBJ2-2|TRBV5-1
TGCGCCAGCAGCTTGCCGGTGGCCGGAACCGGGGAGCTGTTTTTT
CASSLPVAGTGELFF
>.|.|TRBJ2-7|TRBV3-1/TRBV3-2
TGTGCCAGCAGCCTTAAAAGGGGATACATGAGCTCCTACGAGCAGTACTTC
CASSLKRGYMSSYEQYF
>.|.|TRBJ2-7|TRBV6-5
TGTGCCAGCAGTTACGTAGGGGTGGTAGCGGCCGAGCAGTACTTC
CASSYVGVVAAEQYF
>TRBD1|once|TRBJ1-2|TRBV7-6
TGTGCCAGCAGCTTAGGAGACAGGGCTGGCGGCTACACCTTC
CASSLGDRAGGYTF
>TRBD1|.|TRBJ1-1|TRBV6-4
TGTGCCAGCAGCACAGGGGGCATGAACACTGAAGCTTTCTTT
CASSTGGMNTEAFF
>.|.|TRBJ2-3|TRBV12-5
TGTGCTAGTGGTCTCCATCAGAGAACAGATACGCAGTATTTT
CASGLHQRTDTQYF
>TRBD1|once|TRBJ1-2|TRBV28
TGTGCCAGCAGTAAAACTCGACAGGGTAGCTATGGCTACACCTTC
CASSKTRQGSYGYTF
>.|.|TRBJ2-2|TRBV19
TGTGCCAGTACCCGGACGGACGCGAACACCGGGGAGCTGTTTTTT
CASTRTDANTGELFF
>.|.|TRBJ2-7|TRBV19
TGTGCCAGTAGTATAGCTGGGAGACCAACCTACGAGCAGTACTTC
CASSIAGRPTYEQYF
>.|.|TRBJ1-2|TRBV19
TGTGCCAGTAGTCCAACAGAGAGGAATGGCTACACCTTC
CASSPTERNGYTF
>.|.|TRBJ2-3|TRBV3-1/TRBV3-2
TGTGCCAGCAGCCAAGATCGACAGGTCAGCACAGATACGCAGTATTTT
CASSQDRQVSTDTQYF
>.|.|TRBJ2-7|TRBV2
TGTGCCAAAAGGACGGAGTCTTACGAGCAGTACTTC
CAKRTESYEQYF
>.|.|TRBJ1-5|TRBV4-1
TGCGCCAGCAGCCAAGGGCCCGGGTATAGCAATCAGCCCCAGCATTTT
CASSQGPGYSNQPQHF
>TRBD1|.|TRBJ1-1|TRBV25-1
TGTGCCAGCAGTGTACGTTTTCAGGGGGTCACTGAAGCTTTCTTT
CASSVRFQGVTEAFF
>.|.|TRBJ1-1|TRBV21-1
TGTGCCAGCAGCAACGCCCGGGGGCCTGAAGCTTTCTTT
CASSNARGPEAFF
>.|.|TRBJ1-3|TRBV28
TGTGCCAGCAGTAATTACAGATACTCTGGAAACACCATATATTTT
CASSNYRYSGNTIYF
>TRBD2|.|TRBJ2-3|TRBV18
TGTGCCAGCTCACCAGGGCTAGCGGGAGTGGCAGATACGCAGTATTTT
CASSPGLAGVADTQYF